Below, 7 T cell receptor beta chains from the same sample are listed, as sequenced in a study of tumor-infiltrating lymphocytes in primary liver carcinoma. The template, about 510 ng total RNA, yielded TCR beta cDNA made with a constant-region primer. Amplification in three nested multiplex PCR rounds with slightly modified ARM-PCR gave rise to TCR beta libraries. With TRBV1-TRBV30 forward primers and a C-beta reverse primer, the first two PCR rounds were run for roughly 10 cycles each. TCRdb re-called the multiplex PCR reads with MiXCR, one entry per CDR3 protein. Of 150,000 to 200,000 distinct CDR3 sequences detected, over 45% appear once; the ten largest clones hold approximately 70%. Germline DNA was also extracted, and blood RNA derived from unsorted whole blood. Source material: peripheral blood. The receptors were gathered from a man aged 40-50 years with primary liver carcinoma and hepatitis B virus infection.

As to this clonotype: Mismatch with germline at one junction end may stem from a read error. This chain joins TRBV5-5 and TRBJ2-7, with 11 bases lining up with TRBD1. Germline CDR1 is SGHKS and CDR2 is YYEKEE (reference sequence). CDR3 length: 15 amino acids. Here the CDR3 reads CVSSLLDRGLYEQYF. In nucleotides, the CDR3 is TGTGTCAGCAGCTTACTGGACAGGGGGCTATACGAGCAGTACTTC.

J is TRBJ1-2 and V is TRBV13, with no clear D. Trimming removed 5 bases at V and 4 bases at J, with 11 bases between. CDR1 and CDR2 from the germline V gene are PRHDT and FYEKMQ (reference sequence). This CDR3 has 13 amino acids. The CDR3, as DNA: TGTGCCAGCAGCCCCTTGGAGCGCTATGGCTACACCTTC. The encoded protein is CASSPLERYGYTF.

The genes are TRBV6-5 and TRBJ2-1; unclear D gene. The V and J ends lost 6 bases and 8 bases respectively, with 8 bases between them. Germline V gives CDR1 MNHEY, CDR2 SVGAGI. This CDR3 has 11 residues. In DNA, the CDR3 is TGTGCCAGCAGGTCTAGTCATGAGCAGTTCTTC. Translated, it gives CASRSSHEQFF.

This clonotype was recorded a few times. The V and J genes are TRBV6-2 or TRBV6-3 and TRBJ2-1; D remains unclear. The CDR3 covers 16 residues. The germline V gene has CDR1 MNHEY and CDR2 SVGEGT. The V end lost 6 bases, the J end lost 4 bases, and 19 bases lay between the germline ends. As DNA, the CDR3 is TGTGCCAGCAGCCTTAACGATATGGGGATATACAATGAGCAGTTCTTC. Encoded protein: CASSLNDMGIYNEQFF.

This chain links TRBV6-2 or TRBV6-3 with TRBJ2-4, with 11 bases fitting TRBD2. Germline V CDR1 and CDR2: MNHEY, SVGEGT. The CDR3 consists of 15 residues. The ends lost 10 bases at V and 0 bases at J; junction bases unmatched: 5. In DNA form, the CDR3 reads TGTGCCACCCGACTAGCGGGGCTAGCCAAAAACATTCAGTACTTC. Translation gives CATRLAGLAKNIQYF.

As to this clonotype: Possible read error: a much larger clone is one base away. The CDR3: CASSTSGLVDTQYF. Written as DNA, the CDR3 is TGTGCCAGCAGCACATCCGGGCTAGTCGATACGCAGTATTTT. The genes are TRBV11-2 and TRBJ2-3, with D unresolved. With 5 bases removed from V and 6 bases from J, the gap between germline ends came to 15 bases. Germline V gene data show CDR1 as SGHAT and CDR2 as FQNNGV. There are 14 residues in the CDR3.

This clonotype was counted once. Being one base from a much bigger clone, this may be a read error. V gene TRBV6-1 combines with J gene TRBJ2-7; no reliable D call. The CDR3 extends over 12 amino acids. V was clipped by 7 bases and J by 7 bases, with 14 bases between them. CDR1 is MNHNS, CDR2 SASEGT, per germline. CDR3 protein: CASNAEVGEQYF. The CDR3 nucleotides are TGTGCCAGCAACGCTGAGGTCGGAGAGCAGTACTTC.